This TCR beta chain is drawn from a study of Graves' ophthalmopathy and Graves' hyperthyroidism. Findings and caveats of the study: Detected in blood as well were most expanded thyroid clonotypes with frequency above 0.001. For predicting ophthalmopathy progression, the model had roughly 70% sensitivity and 72.22% specificity. A model built from 13 signatures distinguished ophthalmopathy from stable hyperthyroidism with about 86% sensitivity and about 80% specificity.

Excluded: other autoimmune disease, uncontrolled infection, pregnancy or lactation. This clonotype was seen at least ten times. As yet, its antigen is unknown. Trimming removed 1 base from V and 6 bases from J, with 10 bases in between. CDR1 is DFQATT, CDR2 SNEGSKA, per germline (reference sequence). The CDR3 covers 13 residues. The sequenced template was RNA, covering the TCR beta CDR3 region. The workflow started with a first-round RT-PCR run with HTBI primers and then moved on to a second-round multiplex PCR. TCRdb re-derived calls from the multiplex PCR reads in MiXCR, one entry per CDR3 protein. This table has roughly 1.1 million distinct CDR3 sequences, less than 45% appearing once.

This clonotype was obtained from an adult man with Graves' hyperthyroidism. The sequencing input was peripheral blood or thyroid tissue (not recorded which). This chain uses TRBV20-1 with TRBJ1-5; D gene uncertain. The CDR3 DNA reads as TGCAGTGCTAGAGTGGCGACAATTCAGCCCCAGCATTTT. It specifies CSARVATIQPQHF.